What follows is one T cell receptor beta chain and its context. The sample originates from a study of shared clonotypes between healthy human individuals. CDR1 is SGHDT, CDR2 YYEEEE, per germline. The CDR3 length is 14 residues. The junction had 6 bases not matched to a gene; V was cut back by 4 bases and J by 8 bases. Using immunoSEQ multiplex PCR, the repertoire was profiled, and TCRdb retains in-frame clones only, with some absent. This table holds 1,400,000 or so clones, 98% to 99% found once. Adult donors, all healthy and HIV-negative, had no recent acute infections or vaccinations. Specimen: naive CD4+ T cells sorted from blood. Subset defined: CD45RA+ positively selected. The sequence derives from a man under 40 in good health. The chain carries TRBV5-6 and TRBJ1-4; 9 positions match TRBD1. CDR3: CASSRQGGEEKLFF. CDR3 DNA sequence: TGTGCCAGCAGCCGACAGGGGGGAGAAGAAAAACTGTTTTTT. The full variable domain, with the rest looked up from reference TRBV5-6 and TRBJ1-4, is DAGVTQSPTHLIKTRGQQVTLRCSPKSGHDTVSWYQQALGQGPQFIFQYYEEEERQRGNFPDRFSGHQFPNYSSELNVNALLLGDSALYLCASSRQGGEEKLFFGSGTQLSVL.